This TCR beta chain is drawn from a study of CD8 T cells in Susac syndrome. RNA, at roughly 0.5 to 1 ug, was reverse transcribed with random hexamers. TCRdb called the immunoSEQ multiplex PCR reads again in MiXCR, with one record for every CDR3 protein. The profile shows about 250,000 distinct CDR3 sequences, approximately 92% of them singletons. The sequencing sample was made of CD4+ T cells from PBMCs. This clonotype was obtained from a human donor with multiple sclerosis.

The CDR3 protein is CASSPQTAHLYF. Written as DNA, the CDR3 is TGTGCCAGCTCACCCCAGACAGCCCATTTGTACTTC. The chain joins TRBV18 to TRBJ2-4; a weak D match, TRBD1 (5 bases). CDR1 and CDR2 from the germline V gene are KGHSH and LQKENI. The CDR3 totals 12 residues. V lost 3 bases, J lost 15 bases, and 15 bases lay in between.